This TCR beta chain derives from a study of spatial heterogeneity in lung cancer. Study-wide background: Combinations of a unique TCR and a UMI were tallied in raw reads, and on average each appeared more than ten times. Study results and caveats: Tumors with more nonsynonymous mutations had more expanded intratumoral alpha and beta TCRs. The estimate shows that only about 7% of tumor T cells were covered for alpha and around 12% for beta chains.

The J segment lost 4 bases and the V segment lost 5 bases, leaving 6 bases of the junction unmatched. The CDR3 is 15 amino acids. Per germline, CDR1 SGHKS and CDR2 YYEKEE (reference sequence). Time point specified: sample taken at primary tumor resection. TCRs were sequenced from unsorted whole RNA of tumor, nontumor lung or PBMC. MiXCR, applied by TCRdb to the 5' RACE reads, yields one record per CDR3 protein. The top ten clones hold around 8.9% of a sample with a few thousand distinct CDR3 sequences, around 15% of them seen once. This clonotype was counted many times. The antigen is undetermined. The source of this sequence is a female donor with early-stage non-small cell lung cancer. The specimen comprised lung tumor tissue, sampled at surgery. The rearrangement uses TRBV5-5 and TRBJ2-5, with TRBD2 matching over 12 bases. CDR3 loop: CASRRTSGTRETQYF. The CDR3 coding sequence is TGTGCCAGCAGGCGGACTAGCGGGACCCGAGAGACCCAGTACTTC.